A selection of T cell receptor beta chains follows, all from one sample in a study of blood T cell repertoires in COVID-19. The assay was immunoSEQ multiplex PCR, and TCRdb's table has in-frame clones only and misses some. The sample holds fewer than 250,000 clones, approximately 84% seen once. Sequencing was carried out using peripheral blood. The receptors shown here come from a woman aged 70-85 years with active or convalescent COVID-19. The conserved cysteine and the conserved F or W are not part of the CDR3 here.

CDR3aa: ASSPGRAGETQY
v_gene: TRBV7-2
j_gene: TRBJ2-5

CDR3aa: ATSLGQTSTDTQY
v_gene: TRBV15
j_gene: TRBJ2-3

CDR3aa: ASSQLGTYNEQF
v_gene: TRBV4-1
j_gene: TRBJ2-1

CDR3aa: ASRPYPGQYTGELF
v_gene: TRBV19
j_gene: TRBJ2-2

CDR3aa: ASSFPSGSSNTQY
v_gene: TRBV5-6
j_gene: TRBJ2-3

CDR3aa: ASSPTSITGELF
v_gene: TRBV5-1
j_gene: TRBJ2-2

CDR3aa: ASSRATGAQSYEQY
v_gene: TRBV9
j_gene: TRBJ2-7

CDR3aa: ASSLGRGDAF
v_gene: TRBV6-5
j_gene: TRBJ1-1

CDR3aa: ASSGQGTGELF
v_gene: TRBV6-6
j_gene: TRBJ2-2

CDR3aa: GGGRGSANGETQY
v_gene: TRBV2
j_gene: TRBJ2-5

CDR3aa: ASSPRLAGPRGDTQY
v_gene: TRBV5-6
j_gene: TRBJ2-3

CDR3aa: ASSLLSSGGSYEQY
v_gene: TRBV4-2
j_gene: TRBJ2-7

CDR3aa: ASTGRGTGVDEQY
v_gene: TRBV28
j_gene: TRBJ2-7

CDR3aa: ASSLAPRNYYGYT
v_gene: TRBV7-2
j_gene: TRBJ1-2

CDR3aa: ASSPKGDTYEQY
v_gene: TRBV21-1
j_gene: TRBJ2-7

CDR3aa: ASSVGTGASNQPQH
v_gene: TRBV6-1
j_gene: TRBJ1-5

CDR3aa: ASSKAQGLSGELF
v_gene: TRBV9
j_gene: TRBJ2-2

CDR3aa: ASRGTSGSLDTQY
v_gene: TRBV2
j_gene: TRBJ2-3

CDR3aa: ASSSGTSGRGSSYNEQF
v_gene: TRBV11-2
j_gene: TRBJ2-1

CDR3aa: ASSGQGPNYGYT
v_gene: TRBV2
j_gene: TRBJ1-2

CDR3aa: ASSLAGAPYNEQF
v_gene: TRBV27
j_gene: TRBJ2-1

CDR3aa: ASSQGPGQGAITEAF
v_gene: TRBV4-1
j_gene: TRBJ1-1

CDR3aa: ASSYTLAGYTDTQY
v_gene: TRBV6-6
j_gene: TRBJ2-3

CDR3aa: ASSPGQGNTEAF
v_gene: TRBV19
j_gene: TRBJ1-1

CDR3aa: ASSPGGSSSF
v_gene: TRBV4-1
j_gene: TRBJ1-1

CDR3aa: ASSLGQGRYNEQF
v_gene: TRBV5-6
j_gene: TRBJ2-1

CDR3aa: ASTLQVNTEAF
v_gene: TRBV5-1
j_gene: TRBJ1-1

CDR3aa: ASSQLLAGVAGANVLT
v_gene: TRBV3-1/TRBV3-2
j_gene: TRBJ2-6

CDR3aa: ASSISAYEQY
v_gene: TRBV19
j_gene: TRBJ2-7

CDR3aa: ASPDETRRGPLQSSYNSPLH
v_gene: TRBV14
j_gene: TRBJ1-6

CDR3aa: ASSQGRGYGQPQH
v_gene: TRBV3-1/TRBV3-2
j_gene: TRBJ1-5

CDR3aa: ASSVGGEEETQY
v_gene: TRBV9
j_gene: TRBJ2-5

CDR3aa: AISGDTDTQY
v_gene: TRBV28
j_gene: TRBJ2-3

CDR3aa: ASSPRTSSITDTQY
v_gene: TRBV5-5
j_gene: TRBJ2-3

CDR3aa: ASRLTGELEKLF
v_gene: TRBV5-5
j_gene: TRBJ1-4

CDR3aa: ASSPPEGVNSPLH
v_gene: TRBV28
j_gene: TRBJ1-6

CDR3aa: ASSLQGYRNTEAF
v_gene: TRBV28
j_gene: TRBJ1-1

CDR3aa: ASSLSPQGHTEAF
v_gene: TRBV19
j_gene: TRBJ1-1

CDR3aa: ASSYLLRGYT
v_gene: TRBV6-6
j_gene: TRBJ1-2

CDR3aa: ASSSGLAGVGEQY
v_gene: TRBV18
j_gene: TRBJ2-7

CDR3aa: ASSPGRDRGINHNYGYT
v_gene: TRBV5-1
j_gene: TRBJ1-2

CDR3aa: ASSYNKGNYGYT
v_gene: TRBV6-6
j_gene: TRBJ1-2

CDR3aa: ASSLLLAANNEQF
v_gene: TRBV5-6
j_gene: TRBJ2-1

CDR3aa: ATSSNRGYEQY
v_gene: TRBV15
j_gene: TRBJ2-7

CDR3aa: ASAPGGSGNTIY
v_gene: TRBV5-1
j_gene: TRBJ1-3

CDR3aa: ASSLAMGQGVEAF
v_gene: TRBV5-6
j_gene: TRBJ1-1

CDR3aa: ASRLGGYGYT
v_gene: TRBV28
j_gene: TRBJ1-2

CDR3aa: SVEETGRGETQY
v_gene: TRBV29-1
j_gene: TRBJ2-5

CDR3aa: ASSLYRDRAYGYT
v_gene: TRBV28
j_gene: TRBJ1-2

CDR3aa: ASSLGGGLGDHEQF
v_gene: TRBV5-1
j_gene: TRBJ2-1

CDR3aa: AISDTSGKASYNEQF
v_gene: TRBV10-3
j_gene: TRBJ2-1

CDR3aa: ASSQVNNEQF
v_gene: TRBV3-1/TRBV3-2
j_gene: TRBJ2-1

CDR3aa: ASSIRLADYNEQF
v_gene: TRBV19
j_gene: TRBJ2-1

CDR3aa: ASSVPARGYYEQY
v_gene: TRBV25-1
j_gene: TRBJ2-7

CDR3aa: ASTPGVFTEAF
v_gene: TRBV5-5
j_gene: TRBJ1-1